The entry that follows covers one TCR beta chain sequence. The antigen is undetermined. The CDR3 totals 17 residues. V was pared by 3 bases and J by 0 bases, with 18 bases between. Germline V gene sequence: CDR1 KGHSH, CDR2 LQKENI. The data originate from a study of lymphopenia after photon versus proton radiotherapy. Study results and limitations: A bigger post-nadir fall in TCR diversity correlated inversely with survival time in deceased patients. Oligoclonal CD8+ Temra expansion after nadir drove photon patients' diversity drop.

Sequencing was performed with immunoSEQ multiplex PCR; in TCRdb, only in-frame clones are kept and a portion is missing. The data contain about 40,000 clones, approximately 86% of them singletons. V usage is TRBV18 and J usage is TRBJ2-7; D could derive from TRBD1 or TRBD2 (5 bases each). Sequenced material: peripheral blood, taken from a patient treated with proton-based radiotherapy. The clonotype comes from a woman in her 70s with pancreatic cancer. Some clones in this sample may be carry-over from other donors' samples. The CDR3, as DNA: TGTGCCAGCTCACCTGGGATGACCGGGACCGGCTCCTACGAGCAGTACTTC. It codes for CASSPGMTGTGSYEQYF.